The rows below give T cell receptor beta chains drawn from one sample of a study of beta chain features in type 1 diabetes. Clones were sequenced by immunoSEQ multiplex PCR, and TCRdb holds only the in-frame ones, with some missing. The table lists approximately 250,000 clones, roughly 11% of them singletons, with about 0.018% in the top ten. Sequenced input: naive CD4+ T cells from blood. These receptors came from a man aged 25 to 40 with type 1 diabetes. Both conserved end residues are part of each CDR3.

v_call cdr3_length cdr3_aa
TRBV9 15 CASNRGSDGNQPQHF
TRBV6-6 12 CASSQQGEPQHF
TRBV19 13 CASSGSGTDTQYF
TRBV7-3 15 CASSFLRQGTEPQHF
TRBV7-9 12 CAGGSVLETQYF
TRBV2 14 CASSLAGAQETQYF
TRBV2 12 CASNDGPDTQYF
TRBV20-1 11 CSARTEDTQYF
TRBV27 16 CASRGQGARSNQPQHF
TRBV13 12 CASRSKRSEAFF
TRBV4-2 14 CASSQGEGNEKLFF